This entry is about one TCR beta chain. This specimen comes from a study of blood T cell repertoires in COVID-19. V was clipped by 2 bases and J by 4 bases, with 15 bases between them. The CDR3 extends over 16 amino acids. Per the germline V gene, CDR1 is SGHTA and CDR2 is FQGNSA. Authors' analysis steps: Reference gene primer amplification yielded estimated nucleated cell counts. Method: immunoSEQ multiplex PCR; TCRdb's copy keeps in-frame clones and lacks some. V and J calls and clone size are given by that table; D and trimming were obtained from the DNA. The sample carries more than 95,000 clones, 85% to 90% recorded once.

V gene TRBV7-2 combines with J gene TRBJ2-1; the D is unclear. Sample: peripheral blood. This receptor was obtained from a human donor in a cohort sampled during active COVID-19. As DNA, the CDR3 is TGTGCCAGCAGCTTACCTCAGCGAGGCTCATACAATGAGCAGTTCTTC. Translation gives CASSLPQRGSYNEQFF.